This entry is about one T cell receptor beta chain. This entry is derived from a study of blood T cell repertoires in COVID-19. Study overall: Some COVID-19 samples were acute and others convalescent; all came from the United States, Italy and Spain.

V lost 6 bases, J lost 0 bases, and 5 bases stayed unmatched. This CDR3 has 15 amino acids. The germline V gene has CDR1 SNHLY and CDR2 FYNNEI. Original data processing: Amplification of reference gene primers was used by the study to estimate nucleated cell counts. Sequenced by immunoSEQ multiplex PCR; TCRdb stores in-frame clones only, minus some. D and trimming come from the DNA, and the V and J calls and clone size come from that table. The data hold 300,000 or so clones, with just under 85% observed a single time. Sequencing was performed on peripheral blood. The sequence was obtained from a woman aged 50 to 60 with active or convalescent COVID-19. The V and J genes are TRBV2 and TRBJ2-3, with TRBD2 identical over 8 bases. CDR3 DNA sequence: TGTGCCAGCAGGCGGGAGGATCCTAGCACAGATACGCAGTATTTT. Its translation: CASRREDPSTDTQYF.